Listed below are T cell receptor beta chains from one sample, sequenced in a study of blood T cell repertoires in COVID-19. Some clones are missing from TCRdb's copy, which holds only in-frame ones; the method was immunoSEQ multiplex PCR. This table has 35,000 to 45,000 clones, approximately 85% appearing once. The specimen sequenced was peripheral blood. The origin of the receptors is a human donor in a cohort sampled during active COVID-19. Each CDR3 is given with its conserved first and last residue. A D gene is named only where the DNA matches it firmly. Clone size appears in some rows only: once, few, many, or a class for an expanded clone.

TRBJ1-1 | TRBV19 | NA | NA | TGTGCCAGTAGGGCCGGGACTTTAGCTTTCTTT | CASRAGTLAFF
TRBJ1-1 | TRBV6-6 | NA | once | TGTGCCAGCAGGACTACAGAGAACACTGAAGCTTTCTTT | CASRTTENTEAFF
TRBJ2-5 | TRBV6-5 | NA | NA | TGTGCCAGCAGTTCCAGTCATAGAGCGGAGACCCAGTACTTC | CASSSSHRAETQYF
TRBJ2-2 | TRBV7-2 | TRBD2 | NA | TGTGCCAGCAGCGTGGGCCGGGGGGTTGGCACCGGGGAGCTGTTTTTT | CASSVGRGVGTGELFF
TRBJ2-3 | TRBV2 | NA | once | TGTGCCAGCAGTGTGGCGGGGATCACAGATACGCAGTATTTT | CASSVAGITDTQYF
TRBJ1-4 | TRBV5-1 | NA | NA | TGCGCCAGCAGCTGGACAGTTGGGGTTAATGAAAAACTGTTTTTT | CASSWTVGVNEKLFF
TRBJ2-1 | TRBV9 | NA | once | TGTGCCAGCAGCGTAGGGCGGGGCGCCTACAATGAGCAGTTCTTC | CASSVGRGAYNEQFF
TRBJ2-2 | TRBV7-7 | NA | NA | TGTGCCAGCAGCTTATTTTCCTACAACACCGGGGAGCTGTTTTTT | CASSLFSYNTGELFF
TRBJ2-7 | TRBV6-5 | NA | NA | TGTGCCAGCGGTCACACAGGTCCTAACGAGCAGTACTTC | CASGHTGPNEQYF
TRBJ1-2 | TRBV7-3 | NA | NA | TGTGCCAGCAGCTTAAACAGGGACGGGCATGGCTACACCTTC | CASSLNRDGHGYTF
TRBJ2-1 | TRBV7-9 | TRBD2 | few | TGTGCCAGCAGCGCCGGGACTAGCGGGGCCTACAATGAGCAGTTCTTC | CASSAGTSGAYNEQFF
TRBJ2-7 | TRBV5-1 | TRBD1 | NA | TGCGCCAGCAGCTTGGGAGGGGGACAGGGGGCCTACGAGCAGTACTTC | CASSLGGGQGAYEQYF
TRBJ2-3 | TRBV6-2/TRBV6-3 | NA | few | TGTGCCAGCGGTTTTGTCAGAAGCACAGATACGCAGTATTTT | CASGFVRSTDTQYF
TRBJ2-2 | TRBV7-2 | TRBD2 | once | TGTGCCAGCAGCTCTTGGACTAGCGGGGGACACGGGGAGCTGTTTTTT | CASSSWTSGGHGELFF
TRBJ2-5 | TRBV4-2 | TRBD2 | NA | TGTGCCAGCAGCCAGGGCGGGGGGGGAGAGACCCAGTACTTC | CASSQGGGGETQYF
TRBJ2-6 | TRBV4-3 | NA | NA | TGCGCCAGCAGCCAAGATTCCCACTCTGGGGCCAACGTCCTGACTTTC | CASSQDSHSGANVLTF
TRBJ2-1 | TRBV11-2 | TRBD2 | NA | TGTGCCAGCAGCTCTAGGACTAGCGGGGGAAGCTCCTACAATGAGCAGTTCTTC | CASSSRTSGGSSYNEQFF
TRBJ1-1 | TRBV5-1 | NA | NA | TGCGCCAGCAGCTTGAGGGGGGGCACTGAAGCTTTCTTT | CASSLRGGTEAFF
TRBJ2-1 | TRBV5-1 | TRBD1 | NA | TGCGCCAGCCGTGCCTCCCAACAGGGGATCCTTACCTCCTACAATGAGCAGTTCTTC | CASRASQQGILTSYNEQFF
TRBJ2-1 | TRBV6-5 | NA | NA | TGTGCCAGCAGTTACTCGATTTCAGGTCAGCACAATGAGCAGTTCTTC | CASSYSISGQHNEQFF
TRBJ2-1 | TRBV18 | TRBD2 | NA | TGTGCCAGCTCACTCGGACTAGCGGATTACAATGAGCAGTTCTTC | CASSLGLADYNEQFF
TRBJ1-4 | TRBV28 | NA | NA | TGTGCCAGCAGTTTATTCACCCTCCGGGACGCCGGGAGGGAAAAACTGTTTTTT | CASSLFTLRDAGREKLFF
TRBJ2-3 | TRBV7-9 | NA | NA | TGTGCCAGCACCGGCCGGGGAAGCACAGATACGCAGTATTTT | CASTGRGSTDTQYF
TRBJ2-1 | TRBV2 | NA | NA | TGTGCCAGCAGTAAGAGCTCCTACAATGAGCAGTTCTTC | CASSKSSYNEQFF